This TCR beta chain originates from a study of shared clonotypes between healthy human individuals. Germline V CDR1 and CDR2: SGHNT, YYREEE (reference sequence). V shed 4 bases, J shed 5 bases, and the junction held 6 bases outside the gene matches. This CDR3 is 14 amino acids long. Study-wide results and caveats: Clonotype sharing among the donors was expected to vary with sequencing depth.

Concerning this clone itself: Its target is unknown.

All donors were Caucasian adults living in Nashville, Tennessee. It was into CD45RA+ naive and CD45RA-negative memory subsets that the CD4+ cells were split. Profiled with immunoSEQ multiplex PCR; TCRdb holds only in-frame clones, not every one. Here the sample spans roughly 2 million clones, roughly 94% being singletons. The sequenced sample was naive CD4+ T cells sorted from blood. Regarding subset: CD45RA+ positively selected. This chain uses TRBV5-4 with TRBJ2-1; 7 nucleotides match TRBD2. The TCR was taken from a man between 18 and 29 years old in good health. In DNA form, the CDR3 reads TGTGCCAGCAGCGCTTCGGGGACTAACAATGAGCAGTTCTTC. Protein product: CASSASGTNNEQFF.